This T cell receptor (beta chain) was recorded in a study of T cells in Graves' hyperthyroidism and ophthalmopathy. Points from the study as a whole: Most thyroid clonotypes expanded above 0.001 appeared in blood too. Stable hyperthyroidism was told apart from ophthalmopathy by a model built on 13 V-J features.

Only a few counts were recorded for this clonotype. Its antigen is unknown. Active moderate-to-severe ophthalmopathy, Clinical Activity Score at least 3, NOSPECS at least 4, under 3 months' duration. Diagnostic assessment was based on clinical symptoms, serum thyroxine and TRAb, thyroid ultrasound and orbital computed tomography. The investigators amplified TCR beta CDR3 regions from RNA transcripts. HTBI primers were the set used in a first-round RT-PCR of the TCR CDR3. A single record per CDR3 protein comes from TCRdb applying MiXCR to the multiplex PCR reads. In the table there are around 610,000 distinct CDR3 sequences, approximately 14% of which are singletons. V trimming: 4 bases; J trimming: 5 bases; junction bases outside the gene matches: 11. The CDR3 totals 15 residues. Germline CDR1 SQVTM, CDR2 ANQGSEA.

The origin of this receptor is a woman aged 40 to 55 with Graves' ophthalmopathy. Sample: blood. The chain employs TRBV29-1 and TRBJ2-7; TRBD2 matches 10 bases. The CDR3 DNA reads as TGCAGCGTTGTGGTTTCTAGCGGGAGTCTGAACGAGCAGTACTTC. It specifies CSVVVSSGSLNEQYF.